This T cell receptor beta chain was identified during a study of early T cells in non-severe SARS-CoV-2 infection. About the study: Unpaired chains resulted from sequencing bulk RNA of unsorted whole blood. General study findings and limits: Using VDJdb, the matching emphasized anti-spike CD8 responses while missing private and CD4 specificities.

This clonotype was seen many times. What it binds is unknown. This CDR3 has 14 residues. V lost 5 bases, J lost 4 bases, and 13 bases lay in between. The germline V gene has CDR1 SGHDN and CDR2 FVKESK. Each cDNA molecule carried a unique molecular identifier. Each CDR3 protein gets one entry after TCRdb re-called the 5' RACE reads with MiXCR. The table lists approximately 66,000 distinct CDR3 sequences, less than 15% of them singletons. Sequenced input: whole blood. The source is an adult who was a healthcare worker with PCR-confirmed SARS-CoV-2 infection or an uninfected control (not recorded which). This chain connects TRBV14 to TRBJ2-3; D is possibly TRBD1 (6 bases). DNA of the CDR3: TGTGCCAGCAGCGTCGGACAGAGACCAGATACGCAGTATTTT. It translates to CASSVGQRPDTQYF.